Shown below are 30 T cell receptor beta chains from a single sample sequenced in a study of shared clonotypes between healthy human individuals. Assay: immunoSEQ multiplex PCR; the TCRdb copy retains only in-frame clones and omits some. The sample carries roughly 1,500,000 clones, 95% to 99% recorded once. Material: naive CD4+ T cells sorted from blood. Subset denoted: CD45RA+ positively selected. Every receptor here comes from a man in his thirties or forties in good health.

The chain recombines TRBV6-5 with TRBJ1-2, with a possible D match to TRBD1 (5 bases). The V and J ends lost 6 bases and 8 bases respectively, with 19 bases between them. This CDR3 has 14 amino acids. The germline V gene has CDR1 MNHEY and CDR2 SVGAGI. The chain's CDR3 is CASREGPSYLGYTF. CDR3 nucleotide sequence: TGTGCCAGCAGGGAGGGACCGAGTTATCTGGGCTACACCTTC.

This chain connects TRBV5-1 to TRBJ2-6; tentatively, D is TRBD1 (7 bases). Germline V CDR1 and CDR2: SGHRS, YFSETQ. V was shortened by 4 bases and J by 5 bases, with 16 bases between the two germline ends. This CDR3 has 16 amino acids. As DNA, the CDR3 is TGCGCCAGCAGCCAGGGGGGCGGCCTCTGGGCCAACGTCCTGACTTTC. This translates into CASSQGGGLWANVLTF.

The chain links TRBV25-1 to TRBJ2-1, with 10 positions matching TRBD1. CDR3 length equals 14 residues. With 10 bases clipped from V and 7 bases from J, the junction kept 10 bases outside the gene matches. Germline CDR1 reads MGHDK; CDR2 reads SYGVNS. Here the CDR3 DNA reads TGTGCCACCTGGGGAGACAGGGGGCCTAATGAGCAGTTCTTC. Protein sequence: CATWGDRGPNEQFF.

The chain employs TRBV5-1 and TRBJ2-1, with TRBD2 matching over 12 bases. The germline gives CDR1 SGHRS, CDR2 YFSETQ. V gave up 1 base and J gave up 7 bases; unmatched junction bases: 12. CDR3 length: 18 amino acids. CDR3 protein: CASSLWASGRAFVNEQFF. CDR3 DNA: TGCGCCAGCAGCTTGTGGGCTAGCGGGAGGGCCTTTGTGAATGAGCAGTTCTTC.

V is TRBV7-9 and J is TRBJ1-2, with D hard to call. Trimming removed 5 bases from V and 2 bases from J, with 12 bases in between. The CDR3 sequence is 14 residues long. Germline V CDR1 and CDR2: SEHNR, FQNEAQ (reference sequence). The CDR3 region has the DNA TGTGCCAGCAGCCCAATCCAATACAACTATGGCTACACCTTC. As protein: CASSPIQYNYGYTF.

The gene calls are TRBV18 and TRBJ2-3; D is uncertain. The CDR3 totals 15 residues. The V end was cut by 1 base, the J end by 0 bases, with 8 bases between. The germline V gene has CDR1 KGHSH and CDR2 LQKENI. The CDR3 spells CASSPLGKSTDTQYF. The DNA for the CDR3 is TGTGCCAGCTCACCACTGGGTAAAAGCACAGATACGCAGTATTTT.

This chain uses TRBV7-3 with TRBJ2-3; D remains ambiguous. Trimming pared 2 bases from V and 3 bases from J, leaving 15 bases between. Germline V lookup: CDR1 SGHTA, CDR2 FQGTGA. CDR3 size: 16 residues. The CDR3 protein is CASSLELGLGTDTQYF. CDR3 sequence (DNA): TGTGCCAGCAGCTTAGAACTGGGTCTGGGTACAGATACGCAGTATTTT.

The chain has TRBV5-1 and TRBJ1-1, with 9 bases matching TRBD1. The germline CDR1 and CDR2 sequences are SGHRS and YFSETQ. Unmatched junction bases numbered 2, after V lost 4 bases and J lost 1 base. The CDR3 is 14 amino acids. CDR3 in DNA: TGCGCCAGCAGCCGGACAGGGGAGAACACTGAAGCTTTCTTT. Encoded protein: CASSRTGENTEAFF. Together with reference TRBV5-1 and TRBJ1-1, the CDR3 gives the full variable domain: KAGVTQTPRYLIKTRGQQVTLSCSPISGHRSVSWYQQTPGQGLQFLFEYFSETQRNKGNFPGRFSGRQFSNSRSEMNVSTLELGDSALYLCASSRTGENTEAFFGQGTRLTVV.

The CDR3 DNA reads TGCGCCAGCAGCTTACAGACTAGTTCTGGCACAGATACGCAGTATTTT. Translating it yields CASSLQTSSGTDTQYF. The chain joins TRBV5-1 to TRBJ2-3; D is perhaps TRBD2 (6 bases). The CDR3 covers 16 residues. The germline V and J ends were trimmed by 2 bases and 1 base, with 14 bases remaining between them. Germline-derived CDR1 and CDR2 are SGHRS and YFSETQ.

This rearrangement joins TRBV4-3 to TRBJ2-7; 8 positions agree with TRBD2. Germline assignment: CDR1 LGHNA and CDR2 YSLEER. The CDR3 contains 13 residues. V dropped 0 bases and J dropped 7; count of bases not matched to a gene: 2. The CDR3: CASSQERLAEQYF. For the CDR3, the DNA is TGCGCCAGCAGCCAAGAACGACTAGCGGAGCAGTACTTC.

CDR3 sequence reads: CASSLERVSYEQYF. The CDR3 nucleotides read TGTGCCAGCAGCTTAGAGCGCGTTTCCTACGAGCAGTACTTC. The chain uses TRBV7-9 and TRBJ2-7; D unresolved. The V gene's germline CDR1 is SEHNR and CDR2 FQNEAQ (reference sequence). Trimming removed 1 base at V and 1 base at J, with 8 bases between. CDR3 length: 14 residues.

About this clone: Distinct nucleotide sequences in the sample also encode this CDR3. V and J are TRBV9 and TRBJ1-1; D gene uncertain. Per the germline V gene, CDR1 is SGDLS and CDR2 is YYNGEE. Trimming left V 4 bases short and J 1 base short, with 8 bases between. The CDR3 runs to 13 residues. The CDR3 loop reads CASSSTPNTEAFF. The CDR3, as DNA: TGTGCCAGCAGCTCAACACCGAACACTGAAGCTTTCTTT.

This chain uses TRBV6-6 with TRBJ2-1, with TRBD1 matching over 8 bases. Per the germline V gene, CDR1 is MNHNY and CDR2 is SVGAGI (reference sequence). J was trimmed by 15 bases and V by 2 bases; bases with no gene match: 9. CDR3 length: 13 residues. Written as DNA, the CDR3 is TGTGCCAGCAGTTACCCGACAGGGGCCCAGGGGTTCTTC. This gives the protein CASSYPTGAQGFF.

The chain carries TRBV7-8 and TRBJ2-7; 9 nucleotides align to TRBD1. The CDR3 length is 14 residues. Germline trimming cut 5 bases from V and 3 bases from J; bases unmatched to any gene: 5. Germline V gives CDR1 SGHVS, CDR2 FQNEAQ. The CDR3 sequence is CASSLRQGGYEQYF. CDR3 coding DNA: TGTGCCAGCAGCCTTCGACAGGGGGGCTACGAGCAGTACTTC.

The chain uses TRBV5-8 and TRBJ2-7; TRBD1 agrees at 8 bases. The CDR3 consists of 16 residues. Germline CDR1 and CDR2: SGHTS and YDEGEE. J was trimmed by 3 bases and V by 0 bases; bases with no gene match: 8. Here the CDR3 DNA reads TGTGCCAGCAGCTTGGCCATCGGGACAGGCTTCTACGAGCAGTACTTC. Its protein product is CASSLAIGTGFYEQYF. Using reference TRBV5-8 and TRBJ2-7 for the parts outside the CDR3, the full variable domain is EAGVTQSPTHLIKTRGQQATLRCSPISGHTSVYWYQQALGLGLQFLLWYDEGEERNRGNFPPRFSGRQFPNYSSELNVNALELEDSALYLCASSLAIGTGFYEQYFGPGTRLTVT.

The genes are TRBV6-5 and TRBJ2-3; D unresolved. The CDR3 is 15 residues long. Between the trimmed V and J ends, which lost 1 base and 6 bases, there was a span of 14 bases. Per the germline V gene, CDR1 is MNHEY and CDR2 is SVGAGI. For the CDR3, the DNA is TGTGCCAGCAGTTACTTTGGCGGTTTGGGGGATACGCAGTATTTT. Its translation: CASSYFGGLGDTQYF.

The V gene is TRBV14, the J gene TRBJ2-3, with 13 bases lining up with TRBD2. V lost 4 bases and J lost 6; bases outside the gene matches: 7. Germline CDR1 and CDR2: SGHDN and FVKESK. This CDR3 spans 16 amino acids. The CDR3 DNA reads TGTGCCAGCAGCCGGCGGACTAGCGGGAGCATGGATACGCAGTATTTT. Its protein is CASSRRTSGSMDTQYF.

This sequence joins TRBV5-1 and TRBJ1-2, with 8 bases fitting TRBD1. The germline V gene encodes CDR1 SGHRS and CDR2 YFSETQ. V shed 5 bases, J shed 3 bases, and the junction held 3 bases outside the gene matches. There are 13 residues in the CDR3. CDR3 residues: CASSQTGDYGYTF. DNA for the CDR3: TGCGCCAGCAGTCAGACAGGGGACTATGGCTACACCTTC. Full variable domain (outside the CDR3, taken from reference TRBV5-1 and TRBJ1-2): KAGVTQTPRYLIKTRGQQVTLSCSPISGHRSVSWYQQTPGQGLQFLFEYFSETQRNKGNFPGRFSGRQFSNSRSEMNVSTLELGDSALYLCASSQTGDYGYTFGSGTRLTVV.

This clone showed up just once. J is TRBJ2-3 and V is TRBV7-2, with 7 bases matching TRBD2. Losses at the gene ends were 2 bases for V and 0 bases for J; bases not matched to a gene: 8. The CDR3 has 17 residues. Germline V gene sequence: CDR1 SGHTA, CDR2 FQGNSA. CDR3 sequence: CASSLLSTGGSTDTQYF. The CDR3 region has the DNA TGTGCCAGCAGCTTACTCTCGACGGGAGGCAGCACAGATACGCAGTATTTT.

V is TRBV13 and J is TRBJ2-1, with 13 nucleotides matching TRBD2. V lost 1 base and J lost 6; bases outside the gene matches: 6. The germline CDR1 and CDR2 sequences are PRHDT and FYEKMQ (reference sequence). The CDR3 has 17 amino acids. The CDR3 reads CASSLETSGRLGNEQFF. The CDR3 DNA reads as TGTGCCAGCAGCTTAGAGACTAGCGGGAGGCTTGGCAATGAGCAGTTCTTC.

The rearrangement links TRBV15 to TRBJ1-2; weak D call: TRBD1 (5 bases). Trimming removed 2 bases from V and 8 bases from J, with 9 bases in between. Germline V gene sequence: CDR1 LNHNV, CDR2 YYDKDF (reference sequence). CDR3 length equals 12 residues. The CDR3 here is CATSRQGDGYTF. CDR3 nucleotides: TGTGCCACCAGCAGACAGGGTGACGGCTACACCTTC.

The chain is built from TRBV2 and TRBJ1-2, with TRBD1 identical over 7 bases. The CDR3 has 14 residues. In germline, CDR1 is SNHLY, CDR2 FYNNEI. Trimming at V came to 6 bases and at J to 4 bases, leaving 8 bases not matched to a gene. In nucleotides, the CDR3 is TGTGCCAGCAGAGGGGACAGCTTCCTCTATGGCTACACCTTC. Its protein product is CASRGDSFLYGYTF.

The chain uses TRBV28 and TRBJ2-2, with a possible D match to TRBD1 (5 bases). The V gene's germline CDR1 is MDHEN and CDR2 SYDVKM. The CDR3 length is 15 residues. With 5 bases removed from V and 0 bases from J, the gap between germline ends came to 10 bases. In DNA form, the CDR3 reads TGTGCCAGCAGTGAACAGGTTACGAACACCGGGGAGCTGTTTTTT. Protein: CASSEQVTNTGELFF.

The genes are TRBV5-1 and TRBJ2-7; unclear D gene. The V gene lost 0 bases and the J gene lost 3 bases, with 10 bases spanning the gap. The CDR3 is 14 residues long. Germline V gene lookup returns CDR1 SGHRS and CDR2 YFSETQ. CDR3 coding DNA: TGCGCCAGCAGCTTGGGGCCCCTAGGCTACGAGCAGTACTTC. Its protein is CASSLGPLGYEQYF.

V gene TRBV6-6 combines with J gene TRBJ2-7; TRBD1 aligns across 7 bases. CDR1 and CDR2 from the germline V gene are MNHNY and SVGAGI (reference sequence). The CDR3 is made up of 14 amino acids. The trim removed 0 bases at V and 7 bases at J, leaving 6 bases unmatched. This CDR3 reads CASSYSRGSGEQYF. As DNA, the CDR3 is TGTGCCAGCAGTTACTCCAGGGGGTCGGGAGAGCAGTACTTC.

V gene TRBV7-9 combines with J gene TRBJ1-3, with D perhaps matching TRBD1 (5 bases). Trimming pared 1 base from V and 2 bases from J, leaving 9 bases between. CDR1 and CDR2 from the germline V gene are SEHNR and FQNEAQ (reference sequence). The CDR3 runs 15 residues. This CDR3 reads CASSLEGVTGNTIYF. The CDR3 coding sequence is TGTGCCAGCAGCTTAGAAGGGGTTACTGGAAACACCATATATTTT. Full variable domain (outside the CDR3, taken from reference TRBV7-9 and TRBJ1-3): DTGVSQNPRHKITKRGQNVTFRCDPISEHNRLYWYRQTLGQGPEFLTYFQNEAQLEKSRLLSDRFSAERPKGSFSTLEIQRTEQGDSAMYLCASSLEGVTGNTIYFGEGSWLTVV.

In DNA, the CDR3 is TGTGCCAGCACCCCACTCCCCCCCGGGAACTTTGAGCAGTTCTTC. Protein product: CASTPLPPGNFEQFF. This chain joins TRBV7-2 and TRBJ2-1; a possible D gene is TRBD2 (5 bases). The V end was cut by 7 bases, the J end by 9 bases, with 22 bases between. CDR3 size: 15 residues. In germline, CDR1 is SGHTA, CDR2 FQGNSA. Drawing the rest from reference TRBV7-2 and TRBJ2-1, the complete variable domain is GAGVSQSPSNKVTEKGKDVELRCDPISGHTALYWYRQSLGQGLEFLIYFQGNSAPDKSGLPSDRFSAERTGGSVSTLTIQRTQQEDSAVYLCASTPLPPGNFEQFFGPGTRLTVL.

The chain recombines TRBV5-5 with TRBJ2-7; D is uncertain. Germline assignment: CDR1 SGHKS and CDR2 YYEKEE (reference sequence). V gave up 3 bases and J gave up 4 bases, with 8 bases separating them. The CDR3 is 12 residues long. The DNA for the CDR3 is TGTGCCAGCAGCTCCCCTCGATACGAGCAGTACTTC. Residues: CASSSPRYEQYF. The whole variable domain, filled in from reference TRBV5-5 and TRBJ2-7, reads DAGVTQSPTHLIKTRGQQVTLRCSPISGHKSVSWYQQVLGQGPQFIFQYYEKEERGRGNFPDRFSARQFPNYSSELNVNALLLGDSALYLCASSSPRYEQYFGPGTRLTVT.

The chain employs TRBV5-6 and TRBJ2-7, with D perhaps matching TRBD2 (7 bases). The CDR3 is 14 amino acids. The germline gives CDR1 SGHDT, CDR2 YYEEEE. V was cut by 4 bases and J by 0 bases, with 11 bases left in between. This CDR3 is CASSPGGSSYEQYF. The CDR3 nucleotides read TGTGCCAGCAGCCCGGGGGGCAGCTCCTACGAGCAGTACTTC.

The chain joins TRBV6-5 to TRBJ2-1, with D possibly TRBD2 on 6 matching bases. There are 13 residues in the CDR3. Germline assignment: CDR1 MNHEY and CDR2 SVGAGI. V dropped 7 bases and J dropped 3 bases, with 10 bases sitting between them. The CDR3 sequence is CASTPEGYNEQFF. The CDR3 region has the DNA TGTGCCAGCACCCCGGAGGGCTACAATGAGCAGTTCTTC.